This record covers a single T cell receptor beta chain. The antigen is not known. Every donor was a Caucasian adult from Nashville, Tennessee. The sample comes from a study of shared clonotypes between healthy human individuals. Whole-study context: Three plates each covered CD4 naive and memory; CD8 naive two, CD8 memory one.

Assay used: immunoSEQ multiplex PCR; TCRdb lists only in-frame clones, some missing. The sample contains over a million clones, approximately 96% of which appear only once. Study-wide points: Generally, estimated richness proved larger in naive subsets than it did in memory subsets. Clonotypes not shared had lower generation probabilities than those common to all four donors.

This receptor was obtained from a man aged 25-45 years in good health. The sample consisted of naive CD4+ T cells sorted from blood. As to subset: CD45RA+ positively selected.

Written as DNA, the CDR3 is TGCGCCAGCAGCCAAGGACTAGCGGTAATCACCGGGGAGCTGTTTTTT. Residues: CASSQGLAVITGELFF. The J gene is TRBJ2-2, the V gene TRBV4-3, with 9 bases identical to TRBD2. V dropped 1 base and J dropped 4; count of bases not matched to a gene: 4. CDR1 LGHNA and CDR2 YSLEER come from the germline V gene. CDR3 size: 16 residues.